The present T cell receptor beta chain was sequenced within a study of cytomegalovirus exposure and HLA in healthy donors. V was clipped by 2 bases and J by 0 bases; unmatched bases: 6. CDR1 SGHKS and CDR2 YYEKEE come from the germline V gene (reference sequence). This CDR3 comprises 16 residues. The PCR made use of 60 Vbeta and 13 Jbeta primers. Only in-frame clones appear in the TCRdb table, and some are missing; sequencing was by immunoSEQ multiplex PCR. The data hold 72,000 or so clones, with around two thirds observed a single time. The sample taken for sequencing was PBMCs. The chain uses TRBV5-5 and TRBJ2-7; TRBD1 agrees at 9 bases. This clonotype was obtained from a human donor in good health. In DNA form, the CDR3 reads TGTGCCAGCAGCTTATCGGACAGGGGTTTCTCCTACGAGCAGTACTTC. This encodes CASSLSDRGFSYEQYF.